This T cell receptor beta chain was captured in a study of blood T cell repertoires in COVID-19. Some clones are missing from TCRdb's copy, which holds only in-frame ones; the method was immunoSEQ multiplex PCR. The sample contains approximately 400,000 clones, more than 70% of which appear only once. The CDR3 has 13 residues. V lost 6 bases to trimming and J lost 11 bases, with 18 bases between them. Per germline, CDR1 SGHTA and CDR2 FQGNSA. This sequence was found in a man in his forties with acute or convalescent COVID-19. The gene calls are TRBV7-2 and TRBJ2-3; tentatively, D is TRBD2 (6 bases). Input material: peripheral blood. DNA for the CDR3: TGTGCCAGCAGGGACGGGGGACGGGCGGGGCAGTATTTT. It encodes CASRDGGRAGQYF.